The 20 T cell receptor beta chains given below trace back to one sample, sequenced in a study of T-cell memory formation after mild COVID-19. TCRdb recomputed calls from the 5' RACE reads with MiXCR, one row per CDR3 protein. The table records around 340,000 distinct CDR3 sequences, 13% of them present only once. Specimen: PBMCs or a T cell subset sorted from them (not recorded which). The receptor set was obtained from a man in his late teens or twenties who had mild COVID-19 (a few samples of this study predate the infection). Cell type and time point are not known.

This clonotype showed up just a few times. The V gene is TRBV10-3, the J gene TRBJ2-5; either TRBD1 or TRBD2 may fit D (5 bases each). V gave up 1 base and J gave up 5 bases, with 17 bases separating them. The CDR3 totals 16 residues. Germline CDR1 ENHRY, CDR2 SYGVKD. CDR3 DNA: TGTGCCATCAGTGAGTACCGGGACCTACTTTCGGAGACCCAGTACTTC. Protein sequence: CAISEYRDLLSETQYF.

The chain carries TRBV2 and TRBJ1-2, with unresolved D. The CDR3 contains 12 residues. Looked up from germline, CDR1 is SNHLY and CDR2 is FYNNEI. Trimming removed 7 bases at V and 1 base at J, with 7 bases between. The CDR3 reads CASTGLNYGYTF. The CDR3, as DNA: TGTGCCAGCACAGGACTTAACTATGGCTACACCTTC.

This clonotype has just a few counts. This sequence joins TRBV30 and TRBJ1-2; D unclear. Germline V gene sequence: CDR1 GTSNPN, CDR2 SVGIG (reference sequence). V lost 1 base, J lost 4 bases, and 4 bases lay in between. The CDR3 consists of 11 residues. Here the CDR3 DNA reads TGTGCCTGGAGTGCTTCCTATGGCTACACCTTC. Its protein product is CAWSASYGYTF.

This clonotype was found a few times. The rearrangement links TRBV29-1 to TRBJ1-4, with 10 bases identical to TRBD1. The CDR3 spans 13 residues. CDR1 and CDR2 (germline): SQVTM, ANQGSEA. J was trimmed by 7 bases and V by 5 bases; bases with no gene match: 4. DNA for the CDR3: TGCAGCGTTCCGGGACAGGGGAGTGAAAAACTGTTTTTT. It specifies CSVPGQGSEKLFF.

This clonotype has a handful of counts. The rearrangement uses TRBV5-1 and TRBJ1-1, with TRBD1 as a possible D gene (6 bases). V was clipped by 0 bases and J by 1 base, with 16 bases between them. The V gene's germline CDR1 is SGHRS and CDR2 YFSETQ. The CDR3 extends over 17 amino acids. The CDR3 region has the DNA TGCGCCAGCAGCTTGGAAGCAGGGGTAGGAGCGAACACTGAAGCTTTCTTT. Protein: CASSLEAGVGANTEAFF. The complete variable domain, with remaining parts taken from reference TRBV5-1 and TRBJ1-1, reads KAGVTQTPRYLIKTRGQQVTLSCSPISGHRSVSWYQQTPGQGLQFLFEYFSETQRNKGNFPGRFSGRQFSNSRSEMNVSTLELGDSALYLCASSLEAGVGANTEAFFGQGTRLTVV.

This clonotype was detected only a few times. DNA for the CDR3: TGTGCCAGCAGCGCGGGACAGGGGACCGGGGAGCTGTTTTTT. This translates into CASSAGQGTGELFF. The rearrangement uses TRBV9 and TRBJ2-2, with 10 bases fitting TRBD1. This CDR3 spans 14 amino acids. Germline CDR1 SGDLS, CDR2 YYNGEE. J was trimmed by 5 bases and V by 3 bases; bases with no gene match: 1.

The chain combines TRBV4-3 with TRBJ1-2, with a possible D match to TRBD1 (5 bases). The CDR3 covers 15 residues. Germline values: CDR1 LGHNA, CDR2 YSLEER. Trimming stripped 0 bases from V and 8 bases from J, with 16 bases between. Here the CDR3 reads CASSQDSTDGFGYTF. The CDR3 DNA is TGCGCCAGCAGCCAAGATTCGACAGACGGTTTCGGCTACACCTTC.

The genes are TRBV4-2 and TRBJ2-7; TRBD2 is a possible D gene (6 bases). Trimming cost V 4 bases and J 7 bases, with 11 bases left between them. The CDR3 covers 12 residues. Germline CDR1 and CDR2: LGHNA and YNFKEQ. CDR3 region: CASSPWGEEQYF. The CDR3 DNA reads TGTGCCAGCAGCCCTTGGGGGGAGGAGCAGTACTTC.

The chain is built from TRBV30 and TRBJ2-7; 8 nucleotides line up with TRBD2. Looked up from germline, CDR1 is GTSNPN and CDR2 is SVGIG (reference sequence). The CDR3 covers 12 residues. V dropped 3 bases and J dropped 5; count of bases not matched to a gene: 3. The CDR3 loop reads CAWSGLADEQYF. CDR3 bases: TGTGCCTGGAGCGGACTAGCCGACGAGCAGTACTTC.

The chain employs TRBV10-3 and TRBJ2-5; tentatively, D is TRBD1 (5 bases). In germline, CDR1 is ENHRY, CDR2 SYGVKD. Deletions cut 3 bases from V and 2 bases from J, with 13 bases between. The CDR3 consists of 15 residues. The CDR3 nucleotides are TGTGCCATCAGTGACCCCGACAGCTTTCAAGAGACCCAGTACTTC. Protein: CAISDPDSFQETQYF.

This clonotype has at least ten counts. The gene calls are TRBV6-1 and TRBJ2-5; D unclear. V lost 2 bases and J 4 bases, leaving 5 bases between the germline ends. Per germline, CDR1 MNHNS and CDR2 SASEGT. The CDR3 totals 12 residues. CDR3 DNA sequence: TGTGCCAGCAGTGAACTGGTAGAGACCCAGTACTTC. It translates to CASSELVETQYF.

The CDR3 reads CASRDTGGRAGGYTF. The CDR3 nucleotides read TGTGCCAGCAGAGATACAGGGGGTCGGGCGGGAGGCTACACCTTC. This chain uses TRBV12-3 or TRBV12-4 with TRBJ1-2; 8 nucleotides agree with TRBD1. The CDR3 loop spans 15 amino acids. The V and J ends lost 6 bases and 8 bases, in that order; junction bases with no gene match: 14.

V gene TRBV12-3 or TRBV12-4 combines with J gene TRBJ1-2; TRBD1 aligns across 9 bases. The CDR3 runs to 14 residues. The J segment lost 7 bases and the V segment lost 5 bases, leaving 8 bases of the junction unmatched. CDR3 amino acids: CASSPTGGPRGYTF. CDR3 DNA sequence: TGTGCCAGCAGTCCCACAGGGGGCCCCCGTGGCTACACCTTC.

The chain couples TRBV5-4 to TRBJ2-3, with 8 bases identical to TRBD2. Trimming cost V 4 bases and J 0 bases; bases outside gene matches: 4. The CDR3 runs 15 residues. Germline V gene data show CDR1 as SGHNT and CDR2 as YYREEE (reference sequence). This CDR3 is CASSQSGSSTDTQYF. The CDR3 nucleotides read TGTGCCAGCAGCCAAAGCGGGAGCAGCACAGATACGCAGTATTTT.

There are many counts of this clonotype. The rearrangement joins TRBV5-1 to TRBJ1-1; a possible D gene is TRBD1 (5 bases). Germline lookup yields CDR1 SGHRS and CDR2 YFSETQ. This CDR3 spans 15 amino acids. V lost 3 bases and J lost 3, with 15 bases in between. CDR3 coding DNA: TGCGCCAGCAGCTGGGACGGACGCGGTTACACTGAAGCTTTCTTT. Protein: CASSWDGRGYTEAFF. The complete variable domain, with remaining parts taken from reference TRBV5-1 and TRBJ1-1, reads KAGVTQTPRYLIKTRGQQVTLSCSPISGHRSVSWYQQTPGQGLQFLFEYFSETQRNKGNFPGRFSGRQFSNSRSEMNVSTLELGDSALYLCASSWDGRGYTEAFFGQGTRLTVV.

This clonotype appeared a few times. The chain employs TRBV12-3 or TRBV12-4 and TRBJ1-3; TRBD1 matches at 9 bases. The trim removed 4 bases at V and 3 bases at J, leaving 7 bases unmatched. The CDR3 extends over 16 amino acids. The CDR3 region has the DNA TGTGCCAGCAGTTCCACCGGGACAGGGTATGGAAACACCATATATTTT. Translation: CASSSTGTGYGNTIYF.

The rearrangement uses TRBV6-6 and TRBJ1-4; TRBD1 matches 7 bases. The V segment lost 6 bases and the J segment 8 bases; nucleotides outside the gene matches: 15. CDR1 and CDR2 from the germline V gene are MNHNY and SVGAGI (reference sequence). The CDR3 sequence is 16 residues long. The CDR3 bases are TGTGCCAGCAGCCCACCGGGGGGGACAGATGGCGAAAAACTGTTTTTT. This gives the protein CASSPPGGTDGEKLFF.

In this sample, this clonotype turned up a few times. The chain uses TRBV7-3 and TRBJ2-3; 8 bases match TRBD1. Germline V gene lookup returns CDR1 SGHTA and CDR2 FQGTGA. The V and J ends lost 7 bases and 0 bases, in that order; junction bases with no gene match: 9. CDR3 length: 16 residues. The CDR3 region has the DNA TGTGCCAGCAACCTTACGACAGGGGATAGCACAGATACGCAGTATTTT. Amino acid sequence: CASNLTTGDSTDTQYF.

This chain connects TRBV20-1 to TRBJ1-2; TRBD1 might be the D (5 bases). The V and J ends lost 0 bases and 3 bases respectively, with 11 bases between them. This CDR3 is 14 amino acids long. CDR1 and CDR2 (germline): DFQATT, SNEGSKA (reference sequence). CDR3 protein: CSARDYQGDYGYTF. CDR3 nucleotides: TGCAGTGCTAGAGATTACCAGGGAGACTATGGCTACACCTTC.

This chain joins TRBV28 and TRBJ2-7, with D possibly matching TRBD2 (5 bases). The CDR3 covers 14 residues. Trimming pared 5 bases from V and 0 bases from J, leaving 11 bases between. Germline CDR1 reads MDHEN; CDR2 reads SYDVKM. The CDR3 protein is CASSPEGSSYEQYV. Written as DNA, the CDR3 is TGTGCCAGCAGTCCCGAGGGAAGCTCCTACGAGCAGTACGTC.